This T cell receptor (beta chain) was recorded in a study of shared clonotypes between healthy human individuals. General observations from the study: It was observed that 4% to 6% of naive CD4 clonotypes were shared across several donors.

Points on this clone: No antigen is known for it.

Evenly divided among several immunoSEQ plates was the genomic DNA of each subset. TCRdb's copy holds only in-frame clones and misses some; the assay was immunoSEQ multiplex PCR. The repertoire holds about 660,000 clones, about 74% seen once, with 1.5% to 2% in the top ten. All of the donors resided in Nashville, Tennessee, and each was a Caucasian adult. Subsets obtained from CD4+ cells comprised CD45RA+ naive and CD45RA-negative memory cells. The V end lost 0 bases, the J end lost 4 bases, and 12 bases lay between the germline ends. CDR3 length: 15 residues. Germline CDR1 LNHNV, CDR2 YYDKDF (reference sequence).

The genes are TRBV15 and TRBJ1-1; tentative D call: TRBD1 (6 bases). The sequence derives from a woman in her twenties or thirties in good health. The material sequenced was memory CD4+ T cells sorted from blood. As for subset: CD45RA-negative fraction. Here the CDR3 DNA reads TGTGCCACCAGCAGAGATTGGGGAGGGGGCACTGAAGCTTTCTTT. Translated: CATSRDWGGGTEAFF.